This T cell receptor beta chain was recovered during a study of a mutant IDH1 vaccine in newly diagnosed glioma. Produced via immunoSEQ multiplex PCR; TCRdb's table is partial and in-frame only. Found here are 85,000 to 100,000 clones, around 80% of them singletons; the top ten hold around 7%. This clone was seen only once. Germline-derived CDR1 and CDR2 are MNHEY and SVGAGI. The CDR3 extends over 13 amino acids. Trimming removed 5 bases from V and 8 bases from J; junction bases left unmatched: 8. Specified time point: baseline, week 1 (first vaccination visit). Treatment specified: pre-vaccination baseline after standard-of-care therapy.

Sequencing was performed on PBMCs, taken from a glioma patient treated with radiotherapy, temozolomide or both. This sequence was found in a man aged 35 to 55 with glioma. The rearrangement joins TRBV6-5 to TRBJ1-2, with 7 bases identical to TRBD1. CDR3 coding DNA: TGTGCCAGCAGTACCCGGACAGGTGGGGGCTACACCTTC. Its protein product is CASSTRTGGGYTF.